This TCR beta chain was identified during a study of OX40 agonist ivuxolimab in advanced cancers. Study summary: The patients received ivuxolimab by intravenous route every 2 weeks at 0.01 to 10 mg/kg. Checkpoint inhibitors had been given previously to under 50% of patients.

Sequencing used immunoSEQ multiplex PCR; TCRdb keeps in-frame clones, though not all of them. This table holds over 65,000 clones, roughly 90% found once. General study points: Partial responders at 0.1-3.0 mg/kg had among the lowest clonal expansion. Within 6 weeks, CD4+ and CD8+ blood T cells expanded clonally at 0.1 to 3.0 mg/kg.

On this clone: Its antigen is not known.

This sample comprised CD4+ or CD8+ T cells sorted from blood, obtained in a trial of the OX40 agonist ivuxolimab. The sequence derives from an adult with an advanced solid tumor such as melanoma, head and neck, liver or kidney cancer.

The CDR3 sequence is CASSPTNGRLYEQYF. In DNA, the CDR3 is TGTGCCAGCTCACCGACGAACGGGAGACTCTACGAGCAGTACTTC. This chain links TRBV18 with TRBJ2-7, with a possible D match to TRBD2 (6 bases). The CDR3 consists of 15 residues. The ends were cut back, 3 bases at V and 3 bases at J, with 15 bases in the middle. Per germline, CDR1 KGHSH and CDR2 LQKENI.